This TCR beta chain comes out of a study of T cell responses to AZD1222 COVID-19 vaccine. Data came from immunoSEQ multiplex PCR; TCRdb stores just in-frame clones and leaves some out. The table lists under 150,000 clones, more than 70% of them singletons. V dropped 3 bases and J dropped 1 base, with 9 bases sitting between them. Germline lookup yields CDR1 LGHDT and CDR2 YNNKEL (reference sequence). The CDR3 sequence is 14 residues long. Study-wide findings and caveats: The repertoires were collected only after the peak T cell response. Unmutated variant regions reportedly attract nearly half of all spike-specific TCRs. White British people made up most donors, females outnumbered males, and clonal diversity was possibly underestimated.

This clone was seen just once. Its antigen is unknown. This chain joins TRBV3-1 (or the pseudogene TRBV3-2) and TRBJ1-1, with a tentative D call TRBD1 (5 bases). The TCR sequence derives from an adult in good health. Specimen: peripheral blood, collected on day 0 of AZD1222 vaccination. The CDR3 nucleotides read TGTGCCAGCAGCCAGAGACAGTGGAACACTGAAGCTTTCTTT. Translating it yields CASSQRQWNTEAFF.